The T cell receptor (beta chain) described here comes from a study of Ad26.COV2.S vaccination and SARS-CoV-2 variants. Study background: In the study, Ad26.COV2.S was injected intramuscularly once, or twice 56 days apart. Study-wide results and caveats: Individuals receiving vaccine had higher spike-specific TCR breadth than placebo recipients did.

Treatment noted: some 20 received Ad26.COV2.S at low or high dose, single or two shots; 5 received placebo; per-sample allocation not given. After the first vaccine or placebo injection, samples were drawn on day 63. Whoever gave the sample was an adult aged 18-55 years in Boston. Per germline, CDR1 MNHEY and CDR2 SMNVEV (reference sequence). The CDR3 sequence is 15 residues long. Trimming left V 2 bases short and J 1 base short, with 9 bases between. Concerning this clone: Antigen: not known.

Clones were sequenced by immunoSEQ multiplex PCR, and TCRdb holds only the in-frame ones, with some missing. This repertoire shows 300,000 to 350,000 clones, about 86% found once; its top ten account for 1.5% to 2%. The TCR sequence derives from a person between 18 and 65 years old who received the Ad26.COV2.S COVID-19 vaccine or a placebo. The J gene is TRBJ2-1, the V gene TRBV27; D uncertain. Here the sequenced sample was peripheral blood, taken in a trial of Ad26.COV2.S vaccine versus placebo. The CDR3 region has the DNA TGTGCCAGCAGTTTAGCTGGGAAGTCCTACAATGAGCAGTTCTTC. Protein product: CASSLAGKSYNEQFF.